This T cell receptor (beta chain) was identified in a study of cytomegalovirus exposure and HLA in healthy donors. Findings and caveats of the study: A few of the chains that were CMV-associated were confirmed in vitro to be specific for CMV antigens. Cytomegalovirus status was reportedly diagnosed by the classifier with high specificity and sensitivity. The majority of TCR sequences were rare, yet some public TCRs appeared in many donors.

The germline V and J ends were trimmed by 0 bases and 0 bases, with 9 bases remaining between them. The germline gives CDR1 SGDLS, CDR2 YYNGEE. The length of the CDR3 is 15 residues. Donors were drawn from the 120-subject validation cohort, separate from the approximately 680-subject first cohort. Notes on this clone: Its antigen is not identified. Other nucleotide sequences in the sample specify the same CDR3.

Profiled with immunoSEQ multiplex PCR; TCRdb holds only in-frame clones, not every one. The table lists 280,000 or so clones, more than 75% of them singletons. This rearrangement joins TRBV9 to TRBJ1-2; D ambiguous. Sequencing input: PBMCs. The clonotype was recovered from a woman between 18 and 29 years old in good health and CMV-seronegative. CDR3 DNA: TGTGCCAGCAGCGTAGCTACGGGTCCTAACTATGGCTACACCTTC. Residues: CASSVATGPNYGYTF.